These 19 T cell receptor beta chains came from one sample sequenced in a study of identical twins. A single record per CDR3 protein comes from TCRdb applying MiXCR to the 5' RACE reads. This table holds 640,000 or so distinct CDR3 sequences, roughly 6% found once. Specimen: naive T cells sorted from blood. The receptors here all came from a man between 18 and 29 years old in good health.

V gene TRBV18 combines with J gene TRBJ2-1; 7 bases are a match to TRBD1. Unmatched junction bases numbered 19, after V lost 3 bases and J lost 14 bases. Germline loops: CDR1 KGHSH, CDR2 LQKENI. The CDR3 is 16 residues long. The CDR3 reads CASSPAVLRGTEFEFF. CDR3 bases: TGTGCCAGCTCACCGGCGGTACTTCGAGGGACAGAATTTGAGTTCTTC.

At least ten counts were recorded for this clonotype. In nucleotides, the CDR3 is TGTGCGACCACCAAGGGACAGGGATCTAGCGGGAACTACGAGCAGTACTTC. Translating it yields CATTKGQGSSGNYEQYF. The chain links TRBV12-3 or TRBV12-4 to TRBJ2-7; TRBD1 or TRBD2 may be the D gene (9 bases each). The CDR3 has 17 amino acids.

The chain has TRBV29-1 and TRBJ2-6, with TRBD1 identical over 8 bases. Germline V gives CDR1 SQVTM, CDR2 ANQGSEA. The CDR3 spans 16 residues. The J segment lost 2 bases and the V segment lost 6 bases, leaving 9 bases of the junction unmatched. Here the CDR3 DNA reads TGCAGCGTCACGGACAGGGACGTAGCTGGGGCCAACGTCCTGACTTTC. Translated: CSVTDRDVAGANVLTF. The full variable domain, with the rest looked up from reference TRBV29-1 and TRBJ2-6, is SAVISQKPSRDICQRGTSLTIQCQVDSQVTMMFWYRQQPGQSLTLIATANQGSEATYESGFVIDKFPISRPNLTFSTLTVSNMSPEDSSIYLCSVTDRDVAGANVLTFGAGSRLTVL.

This clonotype was counted many times. The chain joins TRBV18 to TRBJ1-2; TRBD1 matches 10 bases. CDR3 length: 15 residues. V gave up 2 bases and J gave up 0 bases; unmatched junction bases: 0. Germline CDR1 is KGHSH and CDR2 is LQKENI. The CDR3 sequence is CASSPGQGANYGYTF. The CDR3 DNA is TGTGCCAGCTCACCAGGACAGGGGGCTAACTATGGCTACACCTTC.

This clonotype was recorded at least ten times. The CDR3 reads CSVPDTGGQPQHF. The CDR3, as DNA: TGCAGTGTTCCGGACACCGGTGGTCAGCCCCAGCATTTT. The V and J genes are TRBV20-1 and TRBJ1-5, with D possibly matching TRBD1 (5 bases). The V gene's germline CDR1 is DFQATT and CDR2 SNEGSKA (reference sequence). The CDR3 has 13 residues. V lost 7 bases, J lost 6 bases, and 16 bases lay in between.

This clonotype was detected ten times or more. V gene TRBV6-2 or TRBV6-3 combines with J gene TRBJ2-1; D is ambiguous. CDR3 size: 13 residues. Looked up from germline, CDR1 is MNHEY and CDR2 is SVGEGT. Deletions cut 1 base from V and 6 bases from J, with 7 bases between. Here the CDR3 reads CASSYFNGNEQFF. In nucleotides, the CDR3 is TGTGCCAGCAGTTACTTCAACGGCAATGAGCAGTTCTTC.

This CDR3 is CASRTHRGTEPQHF. In nucleotides, the CDR3 is TGTGCCAGCAGGACTCACAGGGGGACGGAGCCCCAGCATTTT. The V call is TRBV12-3 or TRBV12-4, the J call TRBJ1-5; TRBD1 aligns across 8 bases. CDR3 length: 14 residues. V was clipped by 6 bases and J by 8 bases; unmatched bases: 9.

This clonotype was seen at least ten times. The rearrangement links TRBV7-9 to TRBJ1-4; 8 bases map to TRBD1. Losses at the gene ends were 6 bases for V and 1 base for J; bases not matched to a gene: 7. In germline, CDR1 is SEHNR, CDR2 FQNEAQ (reference sequence). CDR3 length: 16 residues. The DNA of the CDR3 is TGTGCCAGCAGATCAGGGGGCGGTAGAACTAATGAAAAACTGTTTTTT. Its translation is CASRSGGGRTNEKLFF.

This clonotype has a handful of counts. V is TRBV6-5 and J is TRBJ2-5, with D perhaps TRBD1 (5 bases). Germline V lookup: CDR1 MNHEY, CDR2 SVGAGI. The CDR3 sequence is 10 residues long. The CDR3 region is CATGSETQYF. The DNA of the CDR3 is TGTGCTACAGGATCGGAGACCCAGTACTTC.

This chain links TRBV20-1 with TRBJ2-7, with 14 positions matching TRBD2. This CDR3 has 20 amino acids. Trimming took 2 bases from V and 2 from J; bases not matched to a gene: 17. Germline V lookup: CDR1 DFQATT, CDR2 SNEGSKA (reference sequence). CDR3 sequence (DNA): TGCAGTGCTAGACCAGCGGGCAGGAGGACTAGCGGGAGGACAACCTACGAGCAGTACTTC. This gives the protein CSARPAGRRTSGRTTYEQYF.

This clonotype was recorded many times. V and J are TRBV4-1 and TRBJ1-1; D may be TRBD1 (6 bases). The CDR3 totals 15 residues. The V gene's germline CDR1 is MGHRA and CDR2 YSYEKL. Trimming took 6 bases from V and 8 from J, leaving 22 bases between them. For the CDR3, the DNA is TGCGCCAGCAGGTCTTTGCAAACGGGACAAAAAGAAGCTTTCTTT. This codes for CASRSLQTGQKEAFF.

This clonotype was counted ten times or more. The gene calls are TRBV29-1 and TRBJ2-7, with no clear D. Deletions cut 1 base from V and 1 base from J, with 2 bases between. Germline CDR1 is SQVTM and CDR2 is ANQGSEA. The CDR3 covers 11 residues. For the CDR3, the DNA is TGCAGCGTTGAAGTATCCTACGAGCAGTACTTC. This translates into CSVEVSYEQYF.

This clonotype showed up just a few times. This chain uses TRBV5-4 with TRBJ2-5, with D possibly TRBD1 on 5 matching bases. Trimming removed 0 bases at V and 9 bases at J, with 18 bases between. This CDR3 region has 15 residues. The V gene's germline CDR1 is SGHNT and CDR2 YYREEE (reference sequence). CDR3 nucleotide sequence: TGTGCCAGCAGCTTGGCCTCTGGAAGGGGTGAGGCCCAGTACTTC. Its protein is CASSLASGRGEAQYF. The full variable domain, its missing parts supplied by reference TRBV5-4 and TRBJ2-5, is ETGVTQSPTHLIKTRGQQVTLRCSSQSGHNTVSWYQQALGQGPQFIFQYYREEENGRGNFPPRFSGLQFPNYSSELNVNALELDDSALYLCASSLASGRGEAQYFGPGTRLLVL.

The rearrangement links TRBV27 to TRBJ2-1; the match to TRBD2 covers 11 bases. J lost 0 bases, V lost 3 bases, and 7 bases had no gene match. The germline gives CDR1 MNHEY, CDR2 SMNVEV (reference sequence). The length of the CDR3 is 18 residues. CDR3 bases: TGTGCCAGCAGTTTGGAGGCTAGCGGGAGGAGCTCCTACAATGAGCAGTTCTTC. Protein product: CASSLEASGRSSYNEQFF.

This clonotype was detected ten times or more. The chain joins TRBV5-1 to TRBJ1-1; D is unresolved. CDR1 SGHRS and CDR2 YFSETQ come from the germline V gene. The CDR3 runs 13 residues. The germline V and J ends were trimmed by 5 bases and 0 bases, with 8 bases remaining between them. CDR3 coding DNA: TGCGCCAGCAGTTCGTACCTGAACACTGAAGCTTTCTTT. It codes for CASSSYLNTEAFF.

Note on this clonotype: In this CDR3 the conserved last residue, phenylalanine or tryptophan, is missing, so a read error is likely. This chain links TRBV4-2 with TRBJ2-4; maybe TRBD2 (5 bases). The germline V gene has CDR1 LGHNA and CDR2 YNFKEQ. The V gene lost 0 bases and the J gene lost 5 bases, with 17 bases spanning the gap. This CDR3 has 17 residues. CDR3 nucleotides: TGTGCCAGCAGCCAAGACGCGGGCCTAGGCGGCGAAAACATTCAGTACTGC. Translating it yields CASSQDAGLGGENIQYC.

The chain joins TRBV7-3 to TRBJ2-1; no reliable D call. CDR3 length equals 12 residues. The germline V and J ends were trimmed by 2 bases and 9 bases, with 8 bases remaining between them. Germline V gene sequence: CDR1 SGHTA, CDR2 FQGTGA. The CDR3 region is CASSLGRSEQFF. The CDR3 DNA is TGTGCCAGCAGCTTAGGTAGGAGTGAGCAGTTCTTC.

This clonotype was counted at least ten times. V usage is TRBV20-1 and J usage is TRBJ2-1; D might be TRBD1 (5 bases). Trimming pared 6 bases from V and 3 bases from J, leaving 12 bases between. Germline assignment: CDR1 DFQATT and CDR2 SNEGSKA (reference sequence). This CDR3 is 13 amino acids long. CDR3 protein: CSASRRDYNEQFF. The CDR3 DNA reads TGCAGTGCAAGTCGCAGGGACTACAATGAGCAGTTCTTC.

This clonotype was seen many times. This chain joins TRBV10-3 and TRBJ1-2, with 9 positions matching TRBD1. Germline CDR1 reads ENHRY; CDR2 reads SYGVKD. The CDR3 sequence is 15 residues long. Germline trimming cut 6 bases from V and 5 bases from J; bases unmatched to any gene: 10. CDR3 in DNA: TGTGCCATCAGCCCTCCGGGACAGGGAGGATATGGCTACACCTTC. Its protein is CAISPPGQGGYGYTF.